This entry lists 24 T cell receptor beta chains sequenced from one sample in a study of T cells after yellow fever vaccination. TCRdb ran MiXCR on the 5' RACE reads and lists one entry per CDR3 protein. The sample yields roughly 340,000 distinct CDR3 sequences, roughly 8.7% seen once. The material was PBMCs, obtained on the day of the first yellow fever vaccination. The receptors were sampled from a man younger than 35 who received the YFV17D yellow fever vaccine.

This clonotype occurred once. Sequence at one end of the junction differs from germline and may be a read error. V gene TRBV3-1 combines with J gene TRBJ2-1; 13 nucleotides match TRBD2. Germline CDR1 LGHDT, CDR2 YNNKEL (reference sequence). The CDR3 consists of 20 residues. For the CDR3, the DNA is TGTGCCAGCTGCCAAAGTCCCCCCGGGACTAGCGGGGATATCTACAATGAGCAGTTCTTC. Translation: CASCQSPPGTSGDIYNEQFF.

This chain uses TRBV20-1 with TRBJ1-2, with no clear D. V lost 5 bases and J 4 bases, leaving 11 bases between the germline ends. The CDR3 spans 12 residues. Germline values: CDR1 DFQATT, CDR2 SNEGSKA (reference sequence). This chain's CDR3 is CSAPDQRYGYTF. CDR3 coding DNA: TGCAGTGCTCCAGACCAGCGCTATGGCTACACCTTC.

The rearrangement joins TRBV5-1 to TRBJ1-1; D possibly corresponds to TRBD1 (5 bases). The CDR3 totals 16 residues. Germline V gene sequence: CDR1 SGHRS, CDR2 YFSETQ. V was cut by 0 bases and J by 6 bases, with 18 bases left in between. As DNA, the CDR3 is TGCGCCAGCAGCTTGGGGGGACCGGATTTGGGGTCTGAAGCTTTCTTT. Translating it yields CASSLGGPDLGSEAFF.

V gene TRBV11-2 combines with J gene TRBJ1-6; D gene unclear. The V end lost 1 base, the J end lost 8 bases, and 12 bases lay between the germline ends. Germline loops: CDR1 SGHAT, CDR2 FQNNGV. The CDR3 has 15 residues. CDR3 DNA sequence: TGTGCCAGCAGCTTAGCTTGGCTCCAGGATTCACCCCTCCACTTT. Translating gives CASSLAWLQDSPLHF.

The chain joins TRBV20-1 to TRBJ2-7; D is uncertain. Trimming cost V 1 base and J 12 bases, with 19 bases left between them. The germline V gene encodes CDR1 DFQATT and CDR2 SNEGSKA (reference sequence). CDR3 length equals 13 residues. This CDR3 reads CSARGVPPRSLYF. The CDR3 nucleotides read TGCAGTGCTAGAGGGGTGCCTCCTCGGAGTTTGTACTTC.

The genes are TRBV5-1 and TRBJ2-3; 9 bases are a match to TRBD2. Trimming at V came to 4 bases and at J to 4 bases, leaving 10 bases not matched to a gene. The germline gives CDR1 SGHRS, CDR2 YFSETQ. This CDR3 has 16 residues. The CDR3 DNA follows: TGCGCCAGCAGCACCCATAGCGGGGGCTTAGCAGATACGCAGTATTTT. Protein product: CASSTHSGGLADTQYF.

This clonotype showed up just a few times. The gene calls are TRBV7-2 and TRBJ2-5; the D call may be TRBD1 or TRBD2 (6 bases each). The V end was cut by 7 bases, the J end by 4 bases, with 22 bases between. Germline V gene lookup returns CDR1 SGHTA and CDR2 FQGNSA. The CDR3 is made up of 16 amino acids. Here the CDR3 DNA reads TGTGCCAGCACCATCGACTTAGGGGGGCTACCAGAGACCCAGTACTTC. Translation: CASTIDLGGLPETQYF.

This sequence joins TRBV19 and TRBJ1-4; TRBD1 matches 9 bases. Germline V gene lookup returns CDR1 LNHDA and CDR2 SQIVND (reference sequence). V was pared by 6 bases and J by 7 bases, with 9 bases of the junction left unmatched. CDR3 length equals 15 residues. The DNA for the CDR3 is TGTGCCAGTAGGCCGGGACAGGGCGGACGTGAAAAACTGTTTTTT. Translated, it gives CASRPGQGGREKLFF.

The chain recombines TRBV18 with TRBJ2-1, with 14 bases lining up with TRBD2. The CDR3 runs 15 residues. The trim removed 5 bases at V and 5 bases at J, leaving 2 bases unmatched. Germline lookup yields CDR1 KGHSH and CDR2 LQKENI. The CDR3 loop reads CASSRLAGGDNEQFF. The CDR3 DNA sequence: TGTGCCAGCTCAAGACTAGCGGGGGGGGACAATGAGCAGTTCTTC.

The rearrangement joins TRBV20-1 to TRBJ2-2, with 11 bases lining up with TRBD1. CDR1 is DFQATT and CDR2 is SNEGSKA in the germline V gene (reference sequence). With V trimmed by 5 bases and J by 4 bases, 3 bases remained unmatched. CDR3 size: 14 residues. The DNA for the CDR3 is TGCAGTGCTCGGACAGGGGGCCTCACCGGGGAGCTGTTTTTT. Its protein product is CSARTGGLTGELFF.

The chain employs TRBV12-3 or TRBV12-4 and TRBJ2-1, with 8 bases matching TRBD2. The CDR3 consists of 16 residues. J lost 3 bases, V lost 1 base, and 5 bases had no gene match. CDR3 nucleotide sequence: TGTGCCAGCAGTTTAGGTCCGGCGGGGGGCTACAATGAGCAGTTCTTC. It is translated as CASSLGPAGGYNEQFF.

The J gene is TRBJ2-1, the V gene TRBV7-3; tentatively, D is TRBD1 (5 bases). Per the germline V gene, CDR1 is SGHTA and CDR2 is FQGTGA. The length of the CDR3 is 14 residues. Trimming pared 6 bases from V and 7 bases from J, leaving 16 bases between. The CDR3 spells CASSNPDTWNEQFF. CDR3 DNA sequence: TGTGCCAGCAGTAACCCGGACACATGGAATGAGCAGTTCTTC. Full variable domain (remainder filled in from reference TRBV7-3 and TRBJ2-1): GAGVSQTPSNKVTEKGKYVELRCDPISGHTALYWYRQSLGQGPEFLIYFQGTGAADDSGLPNDRFFAVRPEGSVSTLKIQRTERGDSAVYLCASSNPDTWNEQFFGPGTRLTVL.

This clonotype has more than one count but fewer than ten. CDR3 nucleotides: TGTGCCAGCAGCTTACAGCGGGGGGGCACAGATACGCAGTATTTT. Translated, it gives CASSLQRGGTDTQYF. This chain links TRBV7-3 with TRBJ2-3; 9 bases agree with TRBD2. Trimming cost V 2 bases and J 1 base; bases outside gene matches: 1. The CDR3 is 15 amino acids. Germline loops: CDR1 SGHTA, CDR2 FQGTGA.

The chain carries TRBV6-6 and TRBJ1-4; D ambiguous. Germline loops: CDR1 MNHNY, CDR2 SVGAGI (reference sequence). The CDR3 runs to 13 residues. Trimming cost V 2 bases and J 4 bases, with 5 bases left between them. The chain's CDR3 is CASSYHINEKLFF. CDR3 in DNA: TGTGCCAGCAGTTACCATATTAATGAAAAACTGTTTTTT.

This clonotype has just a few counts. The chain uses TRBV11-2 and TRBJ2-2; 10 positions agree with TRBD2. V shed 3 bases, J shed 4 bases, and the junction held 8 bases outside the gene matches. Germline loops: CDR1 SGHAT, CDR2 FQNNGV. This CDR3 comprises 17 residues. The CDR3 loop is CASSFSSGGAITGELFF. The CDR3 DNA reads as TGTGCCAGCAGCTTTTCCAGCGGGGGGGCGATCACCGGGGAGCTGTTTTTT.

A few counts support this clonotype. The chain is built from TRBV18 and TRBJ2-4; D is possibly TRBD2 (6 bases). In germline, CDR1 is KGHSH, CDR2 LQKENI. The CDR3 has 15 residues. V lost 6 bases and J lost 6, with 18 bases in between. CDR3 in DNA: TGTGCCAGCTCGACAGTCGGGGGAGTAGGAAACATTCAGTACTTC. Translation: CASSTVGGVGNIQYF.

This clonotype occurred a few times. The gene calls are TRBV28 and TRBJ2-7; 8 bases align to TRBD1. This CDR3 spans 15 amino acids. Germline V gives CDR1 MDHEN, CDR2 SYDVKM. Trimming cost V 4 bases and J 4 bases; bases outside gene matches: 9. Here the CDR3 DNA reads TGTGCCAGCAGTTCCCCGGGACAGGAGACATACGAGCAGTACGTC. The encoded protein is CASSSPGQETYEQYV.

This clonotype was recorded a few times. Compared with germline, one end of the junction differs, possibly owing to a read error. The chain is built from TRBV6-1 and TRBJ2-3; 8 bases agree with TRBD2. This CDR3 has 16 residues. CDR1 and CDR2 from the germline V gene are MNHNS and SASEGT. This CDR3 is CATLRSGGGITDTQYF. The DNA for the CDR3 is TGTGCCACCCTCCGAAGCGGGGGTGGGATCACAGATACACAGTATTTT.

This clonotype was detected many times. DNA of the CDR3: TGTGCCAGCAGCCAATATAGCGGACCTGGGACTGAAGCTTTCTTT. It translates to CASSQYSGPGTEAFF. The genes are TRBV4-2 and TRBJ1-1; D gene unclear. Per the germline V gene, CDR1 is LGHNA and CDR2 is YNFKEQ. Trimming stripped 2 bases from V and 5 bases from J, with 15 bases between. This CDR3 comprises 15 residues.

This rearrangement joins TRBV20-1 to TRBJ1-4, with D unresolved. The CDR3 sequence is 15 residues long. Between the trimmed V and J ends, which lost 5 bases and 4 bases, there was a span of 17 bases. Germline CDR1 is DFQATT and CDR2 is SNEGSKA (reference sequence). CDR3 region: CSAPLSGRLNEKLFF. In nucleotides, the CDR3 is TGCAGTGCTCCCCTATCGGGGAGGCTTAATGAAAAACTGTTTTTT.

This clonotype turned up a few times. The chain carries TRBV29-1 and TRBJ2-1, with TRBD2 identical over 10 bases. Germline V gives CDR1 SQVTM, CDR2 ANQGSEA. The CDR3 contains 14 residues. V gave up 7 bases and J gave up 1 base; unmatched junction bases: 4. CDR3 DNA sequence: TGCAGCGCGAAACTAGCGGGGTCCTACAATGAGCAGTTCTTC. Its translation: CSAKLAGSYNEQFF.

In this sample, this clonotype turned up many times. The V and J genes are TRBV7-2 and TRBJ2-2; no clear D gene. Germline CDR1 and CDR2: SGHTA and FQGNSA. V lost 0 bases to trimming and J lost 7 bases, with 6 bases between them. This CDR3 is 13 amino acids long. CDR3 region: CASSLALSGELFF. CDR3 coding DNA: TGTGCCAGCAGCTTAGCGCTAAGCGGGGAGCTGTTTTTT.

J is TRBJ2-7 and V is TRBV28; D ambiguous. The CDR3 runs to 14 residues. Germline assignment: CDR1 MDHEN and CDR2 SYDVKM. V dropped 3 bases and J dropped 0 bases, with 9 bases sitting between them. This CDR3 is CASSFRLLSYEQYV. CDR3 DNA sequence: TGTGCCAGCAGTTTTCGGCTGCTCTCCTACGAGCAGTACGTC.

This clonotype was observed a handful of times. The CDR3 coding sequence is TGTGCCAGCAGTAAACATGGCCGGGACAGCAATCAGCCCCAGCATTTT. Translated: CASSKHGRDSNQPQHF. This sequence joins TRBV6-1 and TRBJ1-5, with D perhaps matching TRBD1 (5 bases). The germline V gene has CDR1 MNHNS and CDR2 SASEGT. V was clipped by 5 bases and J by 1 base, with 15 bases between them. The CDR3 covers 16 residues.